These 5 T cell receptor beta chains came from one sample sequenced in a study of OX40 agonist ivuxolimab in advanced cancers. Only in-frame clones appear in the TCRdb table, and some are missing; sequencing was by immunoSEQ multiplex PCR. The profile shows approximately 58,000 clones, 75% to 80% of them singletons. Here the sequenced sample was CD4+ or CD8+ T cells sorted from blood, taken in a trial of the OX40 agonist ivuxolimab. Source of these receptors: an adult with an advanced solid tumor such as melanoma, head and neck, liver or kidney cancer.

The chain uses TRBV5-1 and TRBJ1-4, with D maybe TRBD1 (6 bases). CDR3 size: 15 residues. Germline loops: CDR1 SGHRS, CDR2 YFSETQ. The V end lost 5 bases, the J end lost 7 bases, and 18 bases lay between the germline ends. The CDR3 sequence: CASSQGGGESEKLFF. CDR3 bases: TGCGCCAGCAGTCAAGGCGGGGGCGAAAGTGAAAAACTGTTTTTT.

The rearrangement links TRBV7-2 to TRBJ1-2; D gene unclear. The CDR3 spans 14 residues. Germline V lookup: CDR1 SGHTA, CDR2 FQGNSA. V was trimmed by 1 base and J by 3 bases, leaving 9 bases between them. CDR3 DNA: TGTGCCAGCAGCTTAGACCGGGGATACTATGGCTACACCTTC. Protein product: CASSLDRGYYGYTF.

The CDR3 DNA reads as TGTGCCAGCAGTTTAACAAGGGGCTCCTATTATGGCTACACCTTC. As protein: CASSLTRGSYYGYTF. The V gene is TRBV28, the J gene TRBJ1-2, with D possibly matching TRBD1 (5 bases). This CDR3 is 15 amino acids long. Trimming pared 2 bases from V and 5 bases from J, leaving 15 bases between. Germline-derived CDR1 and CDR2 are MDHEN and SYDVKM.

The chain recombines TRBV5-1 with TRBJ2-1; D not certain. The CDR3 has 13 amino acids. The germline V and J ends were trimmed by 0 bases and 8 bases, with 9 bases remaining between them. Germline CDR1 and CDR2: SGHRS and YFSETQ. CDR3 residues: CASSLGWEHEQFF. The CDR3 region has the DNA TGCGCCAGCAGCTTGGGATGGGAACATGAGCAGTTCTTC.

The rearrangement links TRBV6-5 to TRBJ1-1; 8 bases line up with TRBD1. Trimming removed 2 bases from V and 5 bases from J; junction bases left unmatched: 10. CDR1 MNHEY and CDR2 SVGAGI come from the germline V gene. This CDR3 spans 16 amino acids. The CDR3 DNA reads TGTGCCAGCAGTTACAGTGGGACAGGTCTTTGGACTGAAGCTTTCTTT. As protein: CASSYSGTGLWTEAFF.